One and the same sample provided the 24 T cell receptor beta chains below, sequenced in a study of T cell repertoires in aging, cancer and after chemotherapy. Rearranged V-D-J TRB sequences were amplified with a mixed TRB-A/B primer pool. TCRdb independently ran MiXCR on the multiplex PCR reads; one entry per CDR3 protein. The table lists around 2,400 distinct CDR3 sequences, 51% of them singletons. Peripheral blood genomic DNA, not sorted cells or RNA, was the template. What was sequenced was blood. The receptors derive from a human donor with a blood cancer.

The chain uses TRBV6-5 and TRBJ2-5, with 11 nucleotides matching TRBD1. Germline-derived CDR1 and CDR2 are MNHEY and SVGAGI. CDR3 size: 16 residues. Trimming cost V 6 bases and J 9 bases; bases outside gene matches: 15. CDR3 bases: TGTGCCAGCAGCCCCGGGACAGGGGGACTGGGGGAGGCCCAGTACTTC. Amino acid sequence: CASSPGTGGLGEAQYF.

The chain carries TRBV19 and TRBJ2-7, with a possible D match to TRBD1 (5 bases). V lost 0 bases and J 2 bases, leaving 8 bases between the germline ends. There are 14 residues in the CDR3. Germline CDR1 and CDR2: LNHDA and SQIVND (reference sequence). The CDR3: CASSIDRQTYEQYF. The CDR3 DNA reads as TGTGCCAGTAGTATAGATCGACAGACCTACGAGCAGTACTTC.

This clonotype is large (0.1 to 1%) in the sample. The CDR3 sequence: CASSYGQRGTQYF. CDR3 nucleotides: TGTGCCAGCAGTTACGGGCAGAGGGGGACCCAGTACTTC. The chain uses TRBV6-5 and TRBJ2-5; possibly TRBD1 or TRBD2 for D (5 bases each). CDR1 is MNHEY, CDR2 SVGAGI, per germline. Between the trimmed V and J ends, which lost 2 bases and 7 bases, there was a span of 11 bases. This CDR3 spans 13 amino acids.

V is TRBV6-5 and J is TRBJ2-1; 7 bases are shared with TRBD1. Germline CDR1 is MNHEY and CDR2 is SVGAGI. Germline trimming cut 5 bases from V and 7 bases from J; bases unmatched to any gene: 5. CDR3 size: 13 residues. The CDR3 reads CASSTGTVNEQFF. The CDR3 bases are TGTGCCAGCAGTACGGGGACAGTGAATGAGCAGTTCTTC.

This rearrangement joins TRBV20-1 to TRBJ2-7; D possibly corresponds to TRBD1 (6 bases). Germline V gives CDR1 DFQATT, CDR2 SNEGSKA (reference sequence). V was pared by 3 bases and J by 0 bases, with 12 bases between. This CDR3 region has 14 residues. The CDR3 here is CSARVLGGSYEQYF. Here the CDR3 DNA reads TGCAGTGCTAGGGTTTTAGGGGGCTCCTACGAGCAGTACTTC.

This clonotype has only one observation. The CDR3 sequence: CASRLFYNYGYTF. CDR3 DNA: TGTGCCAGCAGATTATTCTACAACTATGGCTACACCTTC. This chain connects TRBV7-6 to TRBJ1-2; D not certain. The length of the CDR3 is 13 residues. Trimming took 6 bases from V and 2 from J, leaving 10 bases between them. Germline CDR1 reads SGHVS; CDR2 reads FNYEAQ.

The gene calls are TRBV6-1 and TRBJ1-2, with D maybe TRBD1 (5 bases). The CDR3 totals 15 residues. The V end was cut by 1 base, the J end by 2 bases, with 11 bases between. Germline V CDR1 and CDR2: MNHNS, SASEGT. The CDR3 region is CASSEGRDGNYGYTF. CDR3 nucleotide sequence: TGTGCCAGCAGTGAAGGGCGGGACGGAAACTATGGCTACACCTTC.

J is TRBJ2-3 and V is TRBV6-2 or TRBV6-3; possible D gene TRBD2, 6 bases. Germline values: CDR1 MNHEY, CDR2 SVGEGT. The CDR3 is 14 amino acids. Trimming took 7 bases from V and 6 from J, leaving 17 bases between them. The CDR3, as DNA: TGTGCCAGCACCCACCGGTTCGGAGGGGATACGCAGTATTTT. It translates to CASTHRFGGDTQYF.

The rearrangement joins TRBV5-6 to TRBJ2-1, with 10 bases fitting TRBD1. This CDR3 comprises 16 residues. The V and J ends lost 1 base and 2 bases, in that order; junction bases with no gene match: 3. Germline V CDR1 and CDR2: SGHDT, YYEEEE. The DNA for the CDR3 is TGTGCCAGCAGCTTGCTCGGGACAGGGGCCTACAATGAGCAGTTCTTC. Translating it yields CASSLLGTGAYNEQFF.

The V call is TRBV19, the J call TRBJ2-3; D unclear. This CDR3 region has 12 residues. CDR1 LNHDA and CDR2 SQIVND come from the germline V gene (reference sequence). Trimming pared 0 bases from V and 9 bases from J, leaving 7 bases between. Written as DNA, the CDR3 is TGTGCCAGTAGTATAGAGGGCCGGACGCAGTATTTT. It yields the protein CASSIEGRTQYF.

The rearrangement links TRBV6-2 or TRBV6-3 to TRBJ1-4, with a weak D call TRBD1 (5 bases). The germline V gene encodes CDR1 MNHEY and CDR2 SVGEGT. Trimming pared 0 bases from V and 8 bases from J, leaving 13 bases between. The CDR3 totals 15 residues. The chain's CDR3 is CASSYSGRVGEKLFF. The DNA for the CDR3 is TGTGCCAGCAGTTACTCGGGCAGGGTAGGGGAAAAACTGTTTTTT.

This chain's CDR3 is CASSDTYNTEAFF. DNA for the CDR3: TGTGCCAGCAGTGATACATATAACACTGAAGCTTTCTTT. This chain connects TRBV6-1 to TRBJ1-1; D gene uncertain. Germline V gene sequence: CDR1 MNHNS, CDR2 SASEGT. The germline V and J ends were trimmed by 3 bases and 2 bases, with 7 bases remaining between them. The CDR3 has 13 residues.

The chain carries TRBV7-2 and TRBJ1-2, with D maybe TRBD1 (5 bases). The germline V and J ends were trimmed by 9 bases and 6 bases, with 17 bases remaining between them. The CDR3 has 13 amino acids. CDR1 SGHTA and CDR2 FQGNSA come from the germline V gene. The CDR3 loop is CASIGREVDGYTF. CDR3 in DNA: TGTGCCAGTATCGGCAGGGAGGTAGATGGCTACACCTTC.

A few counts support this clonotype. J is TRBJ2-6 and V is TRBV15; the D gene is possibly TRBD1 (7 bases). Between the trimmed V and J ends, which lost 7 bases and 8 bases, there was a span of 21 bases. Germline CDR1 is LNHNV and CDR2 is YYDKDF (reference sequence). This CDR3 is 16 amino acids long. CDR3 DNA: TGTGCCACCATGATTGGAGGGGGCGGCGGGTCCAACGTCCTGACTTTC. It is translated as CATMIGGGGGSNVLTF.

Turning to this clonotype: A read error is possible here, since a much larger clone lies one base away. The rearrangement uses TRBV29-1 and TRBJ2-1; 8 nucleotides align to TRBD2. This CDR3 region has 12 residues. CDR1 and CDR2 (germline): SQVTM, ANQGSEA. The CDR3 nucleotides are TGCAGCGTTGAACGGGGGGGCAATAAGCAGTTCTTC. Its translation is CSVERGGNKQFF.

A remark on this clonotype: A read error may produce the germline difference seen at one junction end. This chain links TRBV6-2 or TRBV6-3 with TRBJ2-1; no firm D call. The length of the CDR3 is 16 residues. Germline V CDR1 and CDR2: MNHEY, SVGEGT. CDR3 loop: CAISRNLISSYNEQFF. CDR3 sequence (DNA): TGTGCCATCAGTCGAAATCTTATCAGCTCCTACAATGAGCAGTTCTTC.

The chain uses TRBV18 and TRBJ2-7, with 7 positions matching TRBD2. The CDR3 runs 15 residues. Germline V gene lookup returns CDR1 KGHSH and CDR2 LQKENI. Trimming cost V 3 bases and J 3 bases; bases outside gene matches: 8. CDR3: CASSPNSGSDYEQYF. CDR3 in DNA: TGTGCCAGCTCACCCAATAGCGGGTCCGACTACGAGCAGTACTTC. Combining the CDR3 with reference TRBV18 and TRBJ2-7 gives the whole variable domain NAGVMQNPRHLVRRRGQEARLRCSPMKGHSHVYWYRQLPEEGLKFMVYLQKENIIDESGMPKERFSAEFPKEGPSILRIQQVVRGDSAAYFCASSPNSGSDYEQYFGPGTRLTVT.

This sequence joins TRBV5-4 and TRBJ2-7; the match to TRBD2 covers 9 bases. Germline-derived CDR1 and CDR2 are SGHNT and YYREEE (reference sequence). V shed 3 bases and J 1 base; nucleotides not matched to a gene: 8. The CDR3 runs 16 residues. The CDR3, as DNA: TGTGCCAGCAGCTATTTAGCGGGGGTGAGATCCTACGAGCAGTACTTC. Amino acid sequence: CASSYLAGVRSYEQYF.

The rearrangement joins TRBV6-1 to TRBJ1-6, with D possibly matching TRBD1 (5 bases). CDR1 MNHNS and CDR2 SASEGT come from the germline V gene. The V end lost 6 bases, the J end lost 5 bases, and 14 bases lay between the germline ends. There are 15 residues in the CDR3. The CDR3 region is CASSLGAGNNSPLHF. The CDR3 DNA reads as TGTGCCAGCAGCTTAGGGGCAGGGAATAATTCACCCCTCCACTTT.

This clonotype counts as large (0.1 to 1%). Here the CDR3 reads CASIHGPRRQFF. For the CDR3, the DNA is TGTGCCAGCATCCACGGGCCCCGAAGGCAGTTCTTC. The rearrangement links TRBV6-5 to TRBJ2-1; D unclear. Germline values: CDR1 MNHEY, CDR2 SVGAGI. The CDR3 consists of 12 residues. V lost 7 bases and J lost 12, with 16 bases in between.

With respect to this clonotype: A much larger clone is a single base away; this may be a read error. The CDR3 DNA sequence: TGCAGCGTTGAACGGGGGGGCAATGAGCACTTCTTC. This codes for CSVERGGNEHFF. This chain uses TRBV29-1 with TRBJ2-1, with 8 bases fitting TRBD2. In germline, CDR1 is SQVTM, CDR2 ANQGSEA. The CDR3 runs 12 residues.

This clonotype was seen a single time. This rearrangement joins TRBV7-2 to TRBJ2-3; TRBD1 agrees at 7 bases. From germline, CDR1 is SGHTA and CDR2 FQGNSA. V was pared by 5 bases and J by 1 base, with 3 bases of the junction left unmatched. This CDR3 has 14 residues. The CDR3 bases are TGTGCCAGCAGCCCCGGACAGGGCACAGATACGCAGTATTTT. It encodes CASSPGQGTDTQYF.

The J gene is TRBJ1-2, the V gene TRBV30, with TRBD1 as a possible D gene (5 bases). Trimming left V 2 bases short and J 5 bases short, with 15 bases between. CDR1 is GTSNPN, CDR2 SVGIG, per germline (reference sequence). The CDR3 covers 14 residues. The CDR3 DNA reads TGTGCCTGGAGTTTCCGGGGCTTACCTTATGGCTACACCTTC. Its translation is CAWSFRGLPYGYTF.

The rearrangement links TRBV5-4 to TRBJ2-5; D remains unclear. The CDR3 length is 13 residues. V lost 2 bases, J lost 2 bases, and 7 bases lay in between. Germline lookup yields CDR1 SGHNT and CDR2 YYREEE (reference sequence). CDR3 DNA: TGTGCCAGCAGCTTCACACTACAAGAGACCCAGTACTTC. Translated, it gives CASSFTLQETQYF. Supplemented by reference TRBV5-4 and TRBJ2-5, the full variable domain reads ETGVTQSPTHLIKTRGQQVTLRCSSQSGHNTVSWYQQALGQGPQFIFQYYREEENGRGNFPPRFSGLQFPNYSSELNVNALELDDSALYLCASSFTLQETQYFGPGTRLLVL.